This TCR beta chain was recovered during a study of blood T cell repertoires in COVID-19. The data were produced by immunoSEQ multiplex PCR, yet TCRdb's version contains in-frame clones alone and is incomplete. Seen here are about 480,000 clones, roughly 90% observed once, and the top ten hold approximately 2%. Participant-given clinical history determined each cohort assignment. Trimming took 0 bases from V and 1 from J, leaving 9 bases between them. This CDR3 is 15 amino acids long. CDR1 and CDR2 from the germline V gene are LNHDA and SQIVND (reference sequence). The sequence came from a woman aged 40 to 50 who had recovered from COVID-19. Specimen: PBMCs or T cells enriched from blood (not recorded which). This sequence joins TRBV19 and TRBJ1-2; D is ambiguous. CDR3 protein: CASSIDPGVNYGYTF. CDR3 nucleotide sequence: TGTGCCAGTAGTATAGATCCCGGGGTTAACTATGGCTACACCTTC.